Included here is one TCR beta chain sequence, with context. What it recognizes is unknown. The PCR used 60 Vbeta and 13 Jbeta primers. Original methodology: Later work found roughly 80 million unique TCR beta chains, with 9.5 million to 12 million shared. Libraries were prepared by immunoSEQ multiplex PCR; TCRdb keeps only in-frame clonotypes and omits some of them. That table supplies the V and J calls and clone size; D and trimming were determined from the DNA. The table gives about 140,000 clones; the top ten clones make up about 2.2% of it. Looked up from germline, CDR1 is SQVTM and CDR2 is ANQGSEA. The CDR3 loop spans 12 amino acids. The germline V and J ends were trimmed by 4 bases and 4 bases, with 10 bases remaining between them. The sample is drawn from a study of cytomegalovirus exposure and HLA in healthy donors. Study-wide background: Falling in the Caucasian-associated ancestry cluster were 81% of under 450 genotyped donors.

Study findings and constraints: Fewer N-insertions than the roughly 670-donor mean were reportedly shown by an Asian-associated ancestry cluster in a later analysis. Analysis was carried out at a later point, and it linked a missense DCLRE1C variant to TCR beta V- and J-gene trimming.

The chain carries TRBV29-1 and TRBJ1-1; D is ambiguous. What was sequenced was PBMCs. This receptor was taken from a woman between 18 and 29 years old in good health and CMV-seronegative. The CDR3 nucleotides read TGCAGCGTTGGGAGGGAACGCACTGAAGCTTTCTTT. This translates into CSVGRERTEAFF.